What follows describes a single TCR beta chain. A much larger clone differs from this one at a single base, so this may be a read error. This specimen comes from a study of blood T cells in healthy people across ages. A sample-barcoded 5' primer and a J-beta primer mix were used in a second PCR of roughly 6 to 11 cycles. TCRdb redid the calling of the 5' RACE reads with MiXCR, one entry per CDR3 protein. The sample records 550,000 to 600,000 distinct CDR3 sequences, less than 60% being singletons. Trimming left V 3 bases short and J 3 bases short, with 12 bases between. Germline CDR1 is MNHNS and CDR2 is SASEGT. This CDR3 comprises 14 residues.

The chain is built from TRBV6-1 and TRBJ2-7; D is unclear. This TCR derives from a man older than 75 in good health. Sequenced: blood. The CDR3 coding sequence is TGTGCCAGCAGTGATGACGGTAATCGCTACGAGCAGTACTTC. Amino acid sequence: CASSDDGNRYEQYF.